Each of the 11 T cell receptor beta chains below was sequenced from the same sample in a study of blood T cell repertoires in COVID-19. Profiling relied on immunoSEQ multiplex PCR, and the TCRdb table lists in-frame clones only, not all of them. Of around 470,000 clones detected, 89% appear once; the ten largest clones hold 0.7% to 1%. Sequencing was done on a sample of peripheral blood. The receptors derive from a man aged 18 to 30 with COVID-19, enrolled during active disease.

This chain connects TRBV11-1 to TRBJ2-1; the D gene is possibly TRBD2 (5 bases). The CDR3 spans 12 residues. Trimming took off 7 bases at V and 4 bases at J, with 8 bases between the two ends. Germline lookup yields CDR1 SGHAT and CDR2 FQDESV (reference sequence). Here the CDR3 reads CASKRSYNEQFF. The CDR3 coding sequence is TGTGCCAGCAAGCGGAGTTACAATGAGCAGTTCTTC. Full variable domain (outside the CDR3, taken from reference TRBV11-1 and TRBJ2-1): EAEVAQSPRYKITEKSQAVAFWCDPISGHATLYWYRQILGQGPELLVQFQDESVVDDSQLPKDRFSAERLKGVDSTLKIQPAELGDSAMYLCASKRSYNEQFFGPGTRLTVL.

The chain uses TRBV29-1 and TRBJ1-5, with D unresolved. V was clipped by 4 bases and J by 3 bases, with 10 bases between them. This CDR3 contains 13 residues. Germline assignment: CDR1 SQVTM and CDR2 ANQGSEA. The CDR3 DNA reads TGCAGCGTTGCCTGGGCAGACAATCAGCCCCAGCATTTT. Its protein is CSVAWADNQPQHF.

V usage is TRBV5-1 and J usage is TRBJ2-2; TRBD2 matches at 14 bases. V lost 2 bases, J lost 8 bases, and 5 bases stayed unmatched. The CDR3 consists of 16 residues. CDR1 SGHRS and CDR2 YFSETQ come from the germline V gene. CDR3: CASSLPGLAGAGELFF. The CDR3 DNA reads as TGCGCCAGCAGCTTACCGGGACTAGCGGGAGCGGGGGAGCTGTTTTTT.

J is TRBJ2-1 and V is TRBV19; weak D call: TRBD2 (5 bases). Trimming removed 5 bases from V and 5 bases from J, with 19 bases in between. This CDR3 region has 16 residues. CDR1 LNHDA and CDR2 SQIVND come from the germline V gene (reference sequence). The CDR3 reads CASSESRERINNEQFF. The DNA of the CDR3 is TGTGCCAGTAGTGAAAGTAGGGAGCGGATCAACAATGAGCAGTTCTTC.

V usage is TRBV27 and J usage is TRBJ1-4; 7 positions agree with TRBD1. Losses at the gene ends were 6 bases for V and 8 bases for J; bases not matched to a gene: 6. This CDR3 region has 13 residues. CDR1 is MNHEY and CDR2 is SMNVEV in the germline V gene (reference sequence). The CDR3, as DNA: TGTGCCAGCAGCTCGACAGGGAGCGAAAAACTGTTTTTT. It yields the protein CASSSTGSEKLFF.

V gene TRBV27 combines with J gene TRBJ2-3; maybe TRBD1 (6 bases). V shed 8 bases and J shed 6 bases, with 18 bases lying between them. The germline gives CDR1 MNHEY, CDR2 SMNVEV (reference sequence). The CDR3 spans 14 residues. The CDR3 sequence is CASSGDGFTDTQYF. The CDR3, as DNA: TGTGCCAGCTCAGGGGATGGGTTTACGGATACGCAGTATTTT.

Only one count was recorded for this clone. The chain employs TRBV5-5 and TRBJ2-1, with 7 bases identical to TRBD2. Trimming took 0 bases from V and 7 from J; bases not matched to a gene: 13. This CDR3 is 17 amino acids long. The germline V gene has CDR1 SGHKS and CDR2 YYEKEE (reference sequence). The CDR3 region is CASSLEYLAGVGNEQFF. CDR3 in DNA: TGTGCCAGCAGCTTGGAGTATTTGGCGGGAGTTGGGAATGAGCAGTTCTTC.

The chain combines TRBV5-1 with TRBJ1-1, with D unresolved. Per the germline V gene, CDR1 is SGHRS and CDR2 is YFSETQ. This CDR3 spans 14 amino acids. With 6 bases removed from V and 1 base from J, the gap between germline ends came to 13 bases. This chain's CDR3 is CASTWLRPNTEAFF. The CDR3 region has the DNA TGCGCCAGCACCTGGCTGCGGCCGAACACTGAAGCTTTCTTT.

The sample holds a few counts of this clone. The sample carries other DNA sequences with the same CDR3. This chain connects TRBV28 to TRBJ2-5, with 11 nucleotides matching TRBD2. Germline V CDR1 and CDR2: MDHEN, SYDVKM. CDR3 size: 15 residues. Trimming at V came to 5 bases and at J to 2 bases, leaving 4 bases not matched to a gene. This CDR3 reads CASSLTSGGQETQYF. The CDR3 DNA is TGTGCCAGCAGTCTCACTAGCGGGGGTCAAGAGACCCAGTACTTC.

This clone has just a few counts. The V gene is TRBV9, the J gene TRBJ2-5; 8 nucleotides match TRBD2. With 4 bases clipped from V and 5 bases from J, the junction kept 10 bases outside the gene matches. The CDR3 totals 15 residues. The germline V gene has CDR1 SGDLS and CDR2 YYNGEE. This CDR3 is CASSSNRGGLETQYF. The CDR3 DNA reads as TGTGCCAGCAGCTCAAACCGGGGGGGGCTTGAGACCCAGTACTTC.

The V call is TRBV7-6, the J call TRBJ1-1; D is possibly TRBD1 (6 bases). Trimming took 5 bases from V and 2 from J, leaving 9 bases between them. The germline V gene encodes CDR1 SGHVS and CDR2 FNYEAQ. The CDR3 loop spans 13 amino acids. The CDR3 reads CASSQDSNTEAFF. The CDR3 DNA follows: TGTGCCAGCAGCCAGGACAGTAACACTGAAGCTTTCTTT.